The 24 T cell receptor beta chains given below trace back to one sample, sequenced in a study of cytomegalovirus exposure and HLA in healthy donors. PCR employed 60 Vbeta and 13 Jbeta primers. Clones were read by immunoSEQ multiplex PCR, and TCRdb kept only the in-frame ones, dropping some. The table records fewer than 150,000 clones, 85% of them present only once. Sequenced: PBMCs. These receptors originate from a woman between 25 and 40 years old in good health and CMV-seropositive.

This chain uses TRBV25-1 with TRBJ2-1; 7 nucleotides match TRBD2. Germline CDR1 reads MGHDK; CDR2 reads SYGVNS. Trimming removed 1 base from V and 1 base from J; junction bases left unmatched: 1. The CDR3 is 15 amino acids. This CDR3 is CASSELGGSYNEQFF. DNA of the CDR3: TGTGCCAGCAGTGAATTGGGAGGGTCCTACAATGAGCAGTTCTTC. The whole variable domain, remainder taken from reference TRBV25-1 and TRBJ2-1, is EADIYQTPRYLVIGTGKKITLECSQTMGHDKMYWYQQDPGMELHLIHYSYGVNSTEKGDLSSESTVSRIRTEHFPLTLESARPSHTSQYLCASSELGGSYNEQFFGPGTRLTVL.

The chain combines TRBV1 with TRBJ1-5. TRBV1 is given as a pseudogene. The CDR3 runs 13 residues. The CDR3 coding sequence is TGCATCCCCGCGGCAGTTAGCAATCAGCCCCAGCATTTT. This gives the protein CIPAAVSNQPQHF.

This clone was found a few times. The chain's CDR3 is CASSRPGTERGEQYF. CDR3 nucleotide sequence: TGCGCCAGCAGCCGACCCGGGACAGAGAGGGGTGAGCAGTACTTC. The V gene is TRBV4-1, the J gene TRBJ2-7; 7 bases align to TRBD1. The length of the CDR3 is 15 residues. V lost 4 bases, J lost 7 bases, and 13 bases stayed unmatched. In germline, CDR1 is MGHRA, CDR2 YSYEKL.

The J gene is TRBJ2-7, the V gene TRBV7-9, with a possible D match to TRBD1 (6 bases). In germline, CDR1 is SEHNR, CDR2 FQNEAQ (reference sequence). The CDR3 extends over 13 amino acids. The ends were cut back, 4 bases at V and 7 bases at J, with 14 bases in the middle. The CDR3 DNA reads as TGTGCCAGCAGCTGGGACACGACTGGAGAGCAGTACTTC. Amino acid sequence: CASSWDTTGEQYF.

J is TRBJ2-3 and V is TRBV28; the match to TRBD2 covers 8 bases. This CDR3 has 18 amino acids. CDR1 is MDHEN, CDR2 SYDVKM, per germline. The trim removed 3 bases at V and 3 bases at J, leaving 14 bases unmatched. CDR3 bases: TGTGCCAGCAGTTTGTATCCTAGCGGGCTCTCTATTACAGATACGCAGTATTTT. As protein: CASSLYPSGLSITDTQYF. The whole variable domain, remainder taken from reference TRBV28 and TRBJ2-3, is DVKVTQSSRYLVKRTGEKVFLECVQDMDHENMFWYRQDPGLGLRLIYFSYDVKMKEKGDIPEGYSVSREKKERFSLILESASTNQTSMYLCASSLYPSGLSITDTQYFGPGTRLTVL.

Concerning this clone itself: The identical CDR3 is also encoded by other nucleotide sequences in the sample. The chain uses TRBV11-2 and TRBJ1-1; D call uncertain. Trimming took off 1 base at V and 0 bases at J, with 6 bases between the two ends. Germline loops: CDR1 SGHAT, CDR2 FQNNGV. This CDR3 comprises 14 residues. The CDR3 coding sequence is TGTGCCAGCAGCTTAGGGGCCTTGAACACTGAAGCTTTCTTT. Encoded protein: CASSLGALNTEAFF.

J is TRBJ2-3 and V is TRBV5-1; maybe TRBD2 (6 bases). V gave up 4 bases and J gave up 8 bases, with 14 bases separating them. The germline V gene has CDR1 SGHRS and CDR2 YFSETQ. The CDR3 has 13 amino acids. CDR3 amino acids: CASSGQAEGTQYF. CDR3 coding DNA: TGCGCCAGCAGCGGGCAGGCGGAGGGTACGCAGTATTTT.

The V gene is TRBV11-2, the J gene TRBJ2-3; D may be TRBD1 (5 bases). The CDR3 is 13 residues long. Germline V CDR1 and CDR2: SGHAT, FQNNGV. Trimming shortened V by 3 bases and J by 2 bases, and 6 bases separated the two germline ends. Here the CDR3 reads CASSFGHTDTQYF. The CDR3 DNA follows: TGTGCCAGCAGCTTCGGACACACAGATACGCAGTATTTT.

In its sample, this clone was seen once. The chain is built from TRBV28 and TRBJ2-5; possible D gene TRBD1, 6 bases. CDR3 length equals 14 residues. V dropped 3 bases and J dropped 6 bases, with 14 bases sitting between them. CDR1 and CDR2 (germline): MDHEN, SYDVKM. CDR3 region: CASSLSWTVQTQYF. The CDR3 nucleotides are TGTGCCAGCAGTTTGAGTTGGACAGTACAGACCCAGTACTTC. Combining the CDR3 with reference TRBV28 and TRBJ2-5 gives the whole variable domain DVKVTQSSRYLVKRTGEKVFLECVQDMDHENMFWYRQDPGLGLRLIYFSYDVKMKEKGDIPEGYSVSREKKERFSLILESASTNQTSMYLCASSLSWTVQTQYFGPGTRLLVL.

V gene TRBV7-3 combines with J gene TRBJ1-1; D not certain. V lost 5 bases to trimming and J lost 1 base, with 8 bases between them. CDR1 SGHTA and CDR2 FQGTGA come from the germline V gene. The CDR3 contains 13 residues. In DNA form, the CDR3 reads TGTGCCAGCAGCCCCAACTCGAACACTGAAGCTTTCTTT. Residues: CASSPNSNTEAFF.

This rearrangement joins TRBV7-2 to TRBJ2-1; no reliable D call. Trimming removed 1 base at V and 10 bases at J, with 8 bases between. Germline CDR1 and CDR2: SGHTA and FQGNSA. This CDR3 is built from 12 residues. In nucleotides, the CDR3 is TGTGCCAGCAGCTTAGTTTTTCGGGAGCAGTTCTTC. Translation: CASSLVFREQFF.

This rearrangement joins TRBV30 to TRBJ1-5; possible D gene TRBD1, 5 bases. The CDR3 is 13 residues long. V was cut by 1 base and J by 8 bases, with 12 bases left in between. Germline loops: CDR1 GTSNPN, CDR2 SVGIG (reference sequence). CDR3 nucleotides: TGTGCCTGGAGTGGGGGGGGATTGGAGCCCCAGCATTTT. This encodes CAWSGGGLEPQHF. The entire variable domain, with the rest obtained from reference TRBV30 and TRBJ1-5, is as follows: SQTIHQWPATLVQPVGSPLSLECTVEGTSNPNLYWYRQAAGRGLQLLFYSVGIGQISSEVPQNLSASRPQDRQFILSSKKLLLSDSGFYLCAWSGGGLEPQHFGDGTRLSIL.

This clone was seen more than once but under ten times. The chain carries TRBV30 and TRBJ1-4, with a weak D call TRBD1 (6 bases). Germline lookup yields CDR1 GTSNPN and CDR2 SVGIG (reference sequence). With 3 bases removed from V and 5 bases from J, the gap between germline ends came to 13 bases. The length of the CDR3 is 14 residues. The CDR3 DNA reads as TGTGCCTGGAGACCCTGGGGGCTAAATGAAAAACTGTTTTTT. As protein: CAWRPWGLNEKLFF.

The genes are TRBV5-1 and TRBJ1-1, with D unresolved. V was pared by 0 bases and J by 1 base, with 13 bases between. The length of the CDR3 is 16 residues. Per germline, CDR1 SGHRS and CDR2 YFSETQ. Here the CDR3 DNA reads TGCGCCAGCAGCTTGGAAGGGAGGGAGGGGAACACTGAAGCTTTCTTT. Protein: CASSLEGREGNTEAFF.

The genes are TRBV5-1 and TRBJ1-3; D remains unclear. V was shortened by 5 bases and J by 4 bases, with 10 bases between the two germline ends. The CDR3 has 13 amino acids. Per the germline V gene, CDR1 is SGHRS and CDR2 is YFSETQ. In DNA, the CDR3 is TGCGCCAGCAGTCCGGGAACCGGAAACACCATATATTTT. Encoded protein: CASSPGTGNTIYF.

As concerns this clone: Other DNA sequences from this sample encode an identical CDR3 as well. This chain links TRBV5-1 with TRBJ1-3; 8 nucleotides agree with TRBD1. CDR1 and CDR2 (germline): SGHRS, YFSETQ. The CDR3 contains 14 residues. The junction had 2 bases not matched to a gene; V was cut back by 4 bases and J by 2 bases. CDR3: CASSTGGPGNTIYF. The DNA of the CDR3 is TGCGCCAGCAGCACAGGGGGACCTGGAAACACCATATATTTT.

This clone was observed a single time. V gene TRBV29-1 combines with J gene TRBJ1-4; D is perhaps TRBD1 (5 bases). The germline gives CDR1 SQVTM, CDR2 ANQGSEA. The CDR3 loop spans 12 amino acids. V was cut by 4 bases and J by 8 bases, with 11 bases left in between. The CDR3 here is CSVGGRGEKLFF. As DNA, the CDR3 is TGCAGCGTTGGGGGAAGGGGAGAAAAACTGTTTTTT.

The V call is TRBV29-1, the J call TRBJ1-1; no clear D gene. V lost 6 bases and J lost 2, with 4 bases in between. The CDR3 sequence is 10 residues long. Germline V gene data show CDR1 as SQVTM and CDR2 as ANQGSEA. DNA of the CDR3: TGCAGCGTCCTCAACACTGAAGCTTTCTTT. This sequence encodes CSVLNTEAFF.

In its sample, this clone was seen once. The CDR3 reads CASSVASSHGETQYF. CDR3 nucleotides: TGTGCCAGCAGCGTAGCGAGTTCCCACGGGGAGACCCAGTACTTC. The chain is built from TRBV9 and TRBJ2-5, with D unresolved. The CDR3 is made up of 15 amino acids. Trimming removed 0 bases from V and 5 bases from J, with 14 bases in between. The germline V gene encodes CDR1 SGDLS and CDR2 YYNGEE.

This chain links TRBV30 with TRBJ2-1; possibly TRBD2 for D (5 bases). In germline, CDR1 is GTSNPN, CDR2 SVGIG (reference sequence). CDR3 length equals 15 residues. V was cut by 0 bases and J by 0 bases, with 9 bases left in between. CDR3 DNA sequence: TGTGCCTGGAGTGTACTGGGGAGCTCCTACAATGAGCAGTTCTTC. Translating gives CAWSVLGSSYNEQFF.

This clone is a singleton in its sample. J is TRBJ2-7 and V is TRBV28, with 12 nucleotides matching TRBD1. With 7 bases clipped from V and 5 bases from J, the junction kept 6 bases outside the gene matches. The CDR3 covers 14 residues. The germline CDR1 and CDR2 sequences are MDHEN and SYDVKM. CDR3 in amino acids: CASTPGTGGHEQYF. The CDR3 nucleotides are TGTGCCAGCACCCCGGGGACAGGGGGCCACGAGCAGTACTTC.

This rearrangement joins TRBV28 to TRBJ1-2; possibly TRBD1 for D (5 bases). This CDR3 is 15 amino acids long. CDR1 is MDHEN and CDR2 is SYDVKM in the germline V gene. Trimming stripped 2 bases from V and 4 bases from J, with 14 bases between. CDR3 sequence: CASSLEVDKGYGYTF. CDR3 coding DNA: TGTGCCAGCAGTTTAGAGGTGGACAAGGGCTATGGCTACACCTTC.

This chain uses TRBV19 with TRBJ2-4; D is possibly TRBD2 (6 bases). This CDR3 is built from 12 residues. CDR1 and CDR2 from the germline V gene are LNHDA and SQIVND (reference sequence). V was shortened by 3 bases and J by 9 bases, with 9 bases between the two germline ends. The CDR3 loop reads CASSIGGSIQYF. In DNA form, the CDR3 reads TGTGCCAGTAGTATCGGAGGGTCCATTCAGTACTTC.

V and J are TRBV27 and TRBJ2-1; 8 bases are a match to TRBD2. V shed 3 bases, J shed 4 bases, and the junction held 8 bases outside the gene matches. This CDR3 contains 16 residues. Germline CDR1 reads MNHEY; CDR2 reads SMNVEV (reference sequence). This chain's CDR3 is CASSLWRGAMYNEQFF. The CDR3 DNA sequence: TGTGCCAGCAGTTTGTGGCGGGGGGCGATGTACAATGAGCAGTTCTTC.